The 19 T cell receptor beta chains below all came from one sample that was sequenced in a study of CD8 T cells in Susac syndrome. Random-hexamer reverse transcription was applied to roughly 0.5 to 1 ug RNA. MiXCR, applied by TCRdb to the immunoSEQ multiplex PCR reads, yields one record per CDR3 protein. Here the sample spans under 200,000 distinct CDR3 sequences, about 91% being singletons. The sequencing sample was made of CD4+ T cells from PBMCs. These receptors were obtained from a human donor with Susac syndrome.

This chain connects TRBV7-9 to TRBJ1-1; a weak D match, TRBD1 (5 bases). There are 15 residues in the CDR3. Deletions cut 5 bases from V and 1 base from J, with 14 bases between. Germline V gives CDR1 SEHNR, CDR2 FQNEAQ (reference sequence). The CDR3 coding sequence is TGTGCCAGCAGCCCGCCTGGGGCCCGGAACACTGAAGCTTTCTTT. Its protein product is CASSPPGARNTEAFF.

The chain combines TRBV3-1 with TRBJ2-5; 15 bases are a match to TRBD2. Trimming removed 4 bases from V and 4 bases from J; junction bases left unmatched: 4. This CDR3 has 16 residues. CDR1 and CDR2 (germline): LGHDT, YNNKEL (reference sequence). This chain's CDR3 is CASSRKGLAGGETQYF. CDR3 coding DNA: TGTGCCAGCAGCCGAAAGGGACTAGCGGGGGGAGAGACCCAGTACTTC.

V usage is TRBV2 and J usage is TRBJ2-5, with 11 bases matching TRBD1. CDR3 length: 14 amino acids. The V gene end was trimmed by 6 bases and the J gene end by 3 bases; junction bases not matched to a gene: 3. CDR1 SNHLY and CDR2 FYNNEI come from the germline V gene. CDR3 sequence (DNA): TGTGCCAGCAGGGGGACAGGGGGGGAAGAGACCCAGTACTTC. Amino acids: CASRGTGGEETQYF.

The chain employs TRBV7-3 and TRBJ2-6; the D is unclear. The V gene's germline CDR1 is SGHTA and CDR2 FQGTGA. CDR3 length equals 16 residues. V lost 1 base and J 0 bases, leaving 7 bases between the germline ends. The CDR3, as DNA: TGTGCCAGCAGCTTAAGGCCGACCTCTGGGGCCAACGTCCTGACTTTC. This gives the protein CASSLRPTSGANVLTF.

This chain joins TRBV18 and TRBJ2-7; 7 bases fit TRBD1. V lost 3 bases to trimming and J lost 2 bases; unmatched junction nucleotides: 4. Germline loops: CDR1 KGHSH, CDR2 LQKENI. The CDR3 consists of 14 residues. CDR3 loop: CASSPTGAPYEQYF. DNA for the CDR3: TGTGCCAGCTCACCTACAGGGGCTCCCTACGAGCAGTACTTC.

The J gene is TRBJ2-5, the V gene TRBV4-1, with TRBD1 matching 8 bases. Trimming cost V 4 bases and J 2 bases; bases outside gene matches: 6. The germline CDR1 and CDR2 sequences are MGHRA and YSYEKL. This CDR3 is 15 amino acids long. The CDR3 DNA is TGCGCCAGCAGCCGGACAGGGTTGGTACAAGAGACCCAGTACTTC. Protein product: CASSRTGLVQETQYF.

The V and J genes are TRBV12-3 or TRBV12-4 and TRBJ2-2; 7 positions match TRBD1. Germline trimming cut 6 bases from V and 4 bases from J; bases unmatched to any gene: 11. CDR3 length: 16 residues. CDR3 sequence (DNA): TGTGCCAGCAGCCCACGAGGGGGCAGGGGCACCGGGGAGCTGTTTTTT. Translated: CASSPRGGRGTGELFF.

The V call is TRBV7-2, the J call TRBJ2-7; the match to TRBD1 covers 7 bases. The CDR3 sequence is 14 residues long. V was pared by 1 base and J by 5 bases, with 5 bases of the junction left unmatched. CDR1 SGHTA and CDR2 FQGNSA come from the germline V gene. This CDR3 is CASSLGRQGNEQYF. CDR3 nucleotide sequence: TGTGCCAGCAGCTTAGGGAGACAGGGCAACGAGCAGTACTTC.

This CDR3 is CASSQEKRLGKYF. CDR3 DNA: TGTGCCAGCAGCCAAGAGAAGAGACTAGGGAAGTATTTT. The rearrangement uses TRBV3-1 and TRBJ2-3; D perhaps matches TRBD2 (6 bases). V shed 0 bases and J shed 13 bases, with 14 bases lying between them. Germline V gene lookup returns CDR1 LGHDT and CDR2 YNNKEL (reference sequence). The CDR3 sequence is 13 residues long.

V usage is TRBV7-6 and J usage is TRBJ2-7; 15 nucleotides line up with TRBD2. The CDR3 spans 16 residues. The germline gives CDR1 SGHVS, CDR2 FNYEAQ. The trim removed 1 base at V and 5 bases at J, leaving 3 bases unmatched. In nucleotides, the CDR3 is TGTGCCAGCAGCTTAGGGGGGACTAGCGGGAGGCACGAGCAGTACTTC. Translated, it gives CASSLGGTSGRHEQYF.

The genes are TRBV5-1 and TRBJ2-3, with 7 bases aligning to TRBD1. CDR3 length: 16 residues. Germline V gives CDR1 SGHRS, CDR2 YFSETQ. J was trimmed by 0 bases and V by 1 base; bases with no gene match: 5. In DNA form, the CDR3 reads TGCGCCAGCAGCTTGCGACAGGGAACTAGCACAGATACGCAGTATTTT. As protein: CASSLRQGTSTDTQYF.

The chain recombines TRBV9 with TRBJ2-5; D unclear. V was shortened by 4 bases and J by 0 bases, with 10 bases between the two germline ends. The CDR3 sequence is 14 residues long. Germline V gives CDR1 SGDLS, CDR2 YYNGEE. The CDR3 nucleotides are TGTGCCAGCAGCCTGAACTACAACCAAGAGACCCAGTACTTC. This gives the protein CASSLNYNQETQYF.

The rearrangement uses TRBV18 and TRBJ2-7, with 7 positions matching TRBD1. V was pared by 2 bases and J by 1 base, with 5 bases of the junction left unmatched. This CDR3 has 15 residues. Germline V CDR1 and CDR2: KGHSH, LQKENI. The CDR3 bases are TGTGCCAGCTCACCAGTGGGGGACAGTTCCTACGAGCAGTACTTC. This gives the protein CASSPVGDSSYEQYF.

The gene calls are TRBV20-1 and TRBJ2-2, with 10 bases fitting TRBD2. Germline V CDR1 and CDR2: DFQATT, SNEGSKA (reference sequence). This CDR3 spans 16 amino acids. J lost 5 bases, V lost 2 bases, and 8 bases had no gene match. As DNA, the CDR3 is TGCAGTGCTAGACAAAAAGCGGGGGGGCGGACCGGGGAGCTGTTTTTT. The encoded protein is CSARQKAGGRTGELFF.

This sequence joins TRBV9 and TRBJ1-2; D uncertain. The CDR3 is 15 amino acids. Germline-derived CDR1 and CDR2 are SGDLS and YYNGEE. V lost 0 bases, J lost 8 bases, and 17 bases lay in between. Here the CDR3 DNA reads TGTGCCAGCAGCGTAGCTACGAACTATCCTCAGGGCTACACCTTC. Its translation: CASSVATNYPQGYTF.

J is TRBJ1-1 and V is TRBV15; D gene ambiguous. V dropped 0 bases and J dropped 0 bases, with 2 bases sitting between them. Germline V gives CDR1 LNHNV, CDR2 YYDKDF (reference sequence). CDR3 length: 13 residues. The CDR3 loop reads CATSREVNTEAFF. CDR3 DNA: TGTGCCACCAGCAGAGAGGTGAACACTGAAGCTTTCTTT.

The rearrangement links TRBV20-1 to TRBJ2-3; 7 bases agree with TRBD2. V dropped 0 bases and J dropped 2; count of bases not matched to a gene: 5. The germline V gene encodes CDR1 DFQATT and CDR2 SNEGSKA (reference sequence). CDR3 length: 15 residues. CDR3 nucleotide sequence: TGCAGTGCTAGAGACCTAGCGGCTAACACAGATACGCAGTATTTT. This translates into CSARDLAANTDTQYF.

V is TRBV5-1 and J is TRBJ2-3, with no clear D. The CDR3 contains 12 residues. Germline V gives CDR1 SGHRS, CDR2 YFSETQ. Trimming shortened V by 2 bases and J by 5 bases, and 6 bases separated the two germline ends. This chain's CDR3 is CASSFQEDTQYF. Here the CDR3 DNA reads TGCGCCAGCAGCTTTCAAGAAGATACGCAGTATTTT.

This clonotype was picked up a small number of times. This chain uses TRBV6-1 with TRBJ1-2, with D unresolved. Germline V gives CDR1 MNHNS, CDR2 SASEGT. With 6 bases removed from V and 6 bases from J, the gap between germline ends came to 11 bases. The CDR3 loop spans 12 amino acids. The CDR3 nucleotides are TGTGCCAGCAGCCAAGACACCCATGGCTACACCTTC. Amino acid sequence: CASSQDTHGYTF.